These 27 T cell receptor beta chains were all obtained from the same sample, sequenced in a study of radiotherapy plus CTLA-4 blockade in lung cancer. TCRdb's copy holds only in-frame clones and misses some; the assay was immunoSEQ multiplex PCR. This table holds approximately 110,000 clones, 70% to 85% found once. The sample here was peripheral blood, taken from a patient treated with radiotherapy plus ipilimumab. The receptors shown here come from a human donor with non-small cell lung cancer that progressed on radiotherapy plus ipilimumab. Some clones in this sample may be carry-over from other donors' samples.

CDR3 residues: CAWSFRQGFYGYTF. The CDR3 DNA sequence: TGTGCCTGGAGCTTTCGACAGGGGTTCTATGGCTACACCTTC. This rearrangement joins TRBV30 to TRBJ1-2, with 8 bases that match TRBD1. CDR3 length: 14 amino acids. Germline V lookup: CDR1 GTSNPN, CDR2 SVGIG (reference sequence). Unmatched junction bases numbered 7, after V lost 3 bases and J lost 4 bases.

This chain links TRBV5-1 with TRBJ2-3; TRBD1 matches 8 bases. Germline-derived CDR1 and CDR2 are SGHRS and YFSETQ. J lost 6 bases, V lost 2 bases, and 8 bases had no gene match. CDR3 size: 15 residues. The CDR3: CASSFTGQVSDTQYF. In nucleotides, the CDR3 is TGCGCCAGCAGCTTCACGGGACAGGTTTCGGATACGCAGTATTTT.

This chain's CDR3 is CATSPTGWYGYTF. The CDR3 bases are TGTGCCACCTCCCCGACAGGGTGGTATGGCTACACCTTC. The V and J genes are TRBV19 and TRBJ1-2, with 7 bases that match TRBD1. The V gene end was trimmed by 10 bases and the J gene end by 5 bases; junction bases not matched to a gene: 10. This CDR3 spans 13 amino acids. The germline gives CDR1 LNHDA, CDR2 SQIVND (reference sequence).

The genes are TRBV19 and TRBJ2-7, with D perhaps matching TRBD2 (6 bases). V lost 3 bases and J lost 7, with 25 bases in between. Germline V gene sequence: CDR1 LNHDA, CDR2 SQIVND (reference sequence). The CDR3 totals 17 residues. The CDR3 sequence: CASSIGTRWGLGGEQYF. CDR3 DNA sequence: TGTGCCAGTAGTATCGGAACGCGTTGGGGACTCGGCGGGGAGCAGTACTTC. Supplemented by reference TRBV19 and TRBJ2-7, the full variable domain reads DGGITQSPKYLFRKEGQNVTLSCEQNLNHDAMYWYRQDPGQGLRLIYYSQIVNDFQKGDIAEGYSVSREKKESFPLTVTSAQKNPTAFYLCASSIGTRWGLGGEQYFGPGTRLTVT.

The DNA for the CDR3 is TGCGCCAGCAGCCGGGACACTAACTATGGCTACACCTTC. As protein: CASSRDTNYGYTF. This chain uses TRBV4-3 with TRBJ1-2; tentative D call: TRBD1 (6 bases). Germline values: CDR1 LGHNA, CDR2 YSLEER. V lost 4 bases and J 0 bases, leaving 6 bases between the germline ends. This CDR3 spans 13 amino acids.

In DNA, the CDR3 is TGTGCCAGCTCCCCCCTTCCCCCCCAAGAGACCCAGTACTTC. The encoded protein is CASSPLPPQETQYF. The chain links TRBV5-6 to TRBJ2-5, with D unclear. Trimming took off 7 bases at V and 1 base at J, with 14 bases between the two ends. CDR1 is SGHDT and CDR2 is YYEEEE in the germline V gene. CDR3 length: 14 amino acids. Together with reference TRBV5-6 and TRBJ2-5, the CDR3 gives the full variable domain: DAGVTQSPTHLIKTRGQQVTLRCSPKSGHDTVSWYQQALGQGPQFIFQYYEEEERQRGNFPDRFSGHQFPNYSSELNVNALLLGDSALYLCASSPLPPQETQYFGPGTRLLVL.

The chain links TRBV9 to TRBJ1-5; 11 bases line up with TRBD1. The CDR3 loop spans 15 amino acids. The V and J ends lost 3 bases and 7 bases, in that order; junction bases with no gene match: 6. CDR1 and CDR2 from the germline V gene are SGDLS and YYNGEE. CDR3 loop: CASSAGQGAKQPQHF. The CDR3 DNA is TGTGCCAGCAGCGCAGGACAGGGGGCAAAGCAGCCCCAGCATTTT.

J is TRBJ1-2 and V is TRBV4-2; no clear D gene. The ends were cut back, 3 bases at V and 5 bases at J, with 16 bases in the middle. The CDR3 is 15 residues long. Germline CDR1 and CDR2: LGHNA and YNFKEQ. The CDR3 loop reads CASSHPLRTGYGYTF. For the CDR3, the DNA is TGTGCCAGCAGCCATCCCCTAAGGACGGGGTATGGCTACACCTTC.

The chain links TRBV7-2 to TRBJ1-2; no definite D call. V lost 6 bases, J lost 8 bases, and 19 bases lay in between. CDR1 is SGHTA and CDR2 is FQGNSA in the germline V gene. This CDR3 contains 14 residues. The CDR3 nucleotides read TGTGCCAGCAGACAAGCACTCTCAGCCGGAGGCTACACCTTC. It specifies CASRQALSAGGYTF.

The chain couples TRBV12-5 to TRBJ2-7, with D unresolved. V gave up 0 bases and J gave up 7 bases, with 10 bases separating them. The CDR3 length is 13 residues. Germline V CDR1 and CDR2: LGHNT, FRNRAP. CDR3 amino acids: CASGLVLGGEQYF. The CDR3 region has the DNA TGTGCTAGTGGTTTGGTGCTAGGCGGTGAGCAGTACTTC.

The chain is built from TRBV7-9 and TRBJ1-2; D may be TRBD1 (6 bases). Deletions cut 5 bases from V and 4 bases from J, with 11 bases between. CDR3 length equals 13 residues. Germline V gene sequence: CDR1 SEHNR, CDR2 FQNEAQ (reference sequence). The CDR3 is CASSPSGAYGYTF. Here the CDR3 DNA reads TGTGCCAGCAGCCCCTCGGGGGCCTATGGCTACACCTTC.

The rearrangement links TRBV5-4 to TRBJ1-2; the match to TRBD1 covers 7 bases. Germline-derived CDR1 and CDR2 are SGHNT and YYREEE (reference sequence). CDR3 size: 14 residues. Trimming took 7 bases from V and 3 from J; bases not matched to a gene: 9. The CDR3 region has the DNA TGTGCCAGCTTGAACCAGGGGGTCGACTATGGCTACACCTTC. Translating it yields CASLNQGVDYGYTF.

V and J are TRBV28 and TRBJ1-5; D is unclear. With 2 bases removed from V and 2 bases from J, the gap between germline ends came to 13 bases. The germline gives CDR1 MDHEN, CDR2 SYDVKM. This CDR3 is built from 16 residues. CDR3 residues: CASSLRTLVGNQPQHF. The CDR3 nucleotides are TGTGCCAGCAGTTTACGAACCTTGGTGGGCAATCAGCCCCAGCATTTT.

The V call is TRBV19, the J call TRBJ1-5, with D perhaps TRBD1 (6 bases). CDR1 LNHDA and CDR2 SQIVND come from the germline V gene (reference sequence). Trimming pared 7 bases from V and 5 bases from J, leaving 15 bases between. This CDR3 is built from 14 residues. The CDR3 sequence: CASTTGSWYQPQHF. The CDR3 DNA reads as TGTGCCAGTACAACAGGGTCGTGGTATCAGCCCCAGCATTTT.

The chain couples TRBV28 to TRBJ1-2, with D perhaps matching TRBD1 (6 bases). Trimming took 6 bases from V and 8 from J, leaving 16 bases between them. The CDR3 length is 13 residues. Per the germline V gene, CDR1 is MDHEN and CDR2 is SYDVKM. CDR3 sequence (DNA): TGTGCCAGCAGCCCAACAGGGTTTTGGGGCTACACCTTC. The encoded protein is CASSPTGFWGYTF.

The rearrangement joins TRBV5-3 to TRBJ1-5, with a tentative D call TRBD1 (6 bases). TRBV5-3 is classed as an ORF, of uncertain function. This CDR3 spans 19 amino acids. V lost 2 bases and J 0 bases, leaving 21 bases between the germline ends. CDR3 loop: CARSFNNKKQGFSNQPQHF. The CDR3 nucleotides read TGTGCCAGAAGCTTCAACAATAAAAAACAGGGTTTTAGCAATCAGCCCCAGCATTTT.

J is TRBJ2-7 and V is TRBV19; 9 nucleotides match TRBD1. The germline CDR1 and CDR2 sequences are LNHDA and SQIVND (reference sequence). The CDR3 totals 15 residues. The V gene end was trimmed by 3 bases and the J gene end by 1 base; junction bases not matched to a gene: 4. The CDR3 DNA sequence: TGTGCCAGTAGTATTCAGGACAGGGGTTCCTACGAGCAGTACTTC. It translates to CASSIQDRGSYEQYF.

The chain joins TRBV6-5 to TRBJ2-3, with 7 bases fitting TRBD1. The V and J ends lost 0 bases and 4 bases, in that order; junction bases with no gene match: 4. The CDR3 loop spans 15 amino acids. Per the germline V gene, CDR1 is MNHEY and CDR2 is SVGAGI. CDR3 DNA sequence: TGTGCCAGCAGTTACTCGTACCAGGGGGCAGATACGCAGTATTTT. It yields the protein CASSYSYQGADTQYF.

In this sample, this clone turned up a few times. The chain uses TRBV5-1 and TRBJ2-3; D is possibly TRBD1 (7 bases). Trimming pared 0 bases from V and 3 bases from J, leaving 14 bases between. Germline V lookup: CDR1 SGHRS, CDR2 YFSETQ. The CDR3 spans 16 residues. Here the CDR3 DNA reads TGCGCCAGCAGCTTGGTACAGGGGACTCAGACAGATACGCAGTATTTT. Translation: CASSLVQGTQTDTQYF. Full variable domain (outside the CDR3, taken from reference TRBV5-1 and TRBJ2-3): KAGVTQTPRYLIKTRGQQVTLSCSPISGHRSVSWYQQTPGQGLQFLFEYFSETQRNKGNFPGRFSGRQFSNSRSEMNVSTLELGDSALYLCASSLVQGTQTDTQYFGPGTRLTVL.

This chain connects TRBV7-9 to TRBJ1-1; possibly TRBD1 for D (5 bases). In germline, CDR1 is SEHNR, CDR2 FQNEAQ (reference sequence). V lost 4 bases, J lost 1 base, and 13 bases lay in between. The CDR3 spans 15 residues. The DNA of the CDR3 is TGTGCCAGCAGCTCACGGGACTTCGGGAACACTGAAGCTTTCTTT. It encodes CASSSRDFGNTEAFF.

The chain has TRBV5-6 and TRBJ2-1; D gene unclear. The CDR3 covers 14 residues. The V end lost 4 bases, the J end lost 3 bases, and 11 bases lay between the germline ends. Germline CDR1 SGHDT, CDR2 YYEEEE. The CDR3: CASSTLRLYNEQFF. CDR3 bases: TGTGCCAGCAGCACCCTCCGACTCTACAATGAGCAGTTCTTC.

The rearrangement uses TRBV29-1 and TRBJ2-7, with 7 bases identical to TRBD1. Trimming took 6 bases from V and 2 from J; bases not matched to a gene: 10. The CDR3 totals 14 residues. Germline values: CDR1 SQVTM, CDR2 ANQGSEA. DNA for the CDR3: TGCAGCGTCCTTCCCGGGACAGCCACCTACGAGCAGTACTTC. This translates into CSVLPGTATYEQYF.

This sequence joins TRBV5-6 and TRBJ1-6; maybe TRBD1 (5 bases). This CDR3 is 17 amino acids long. V lost 2 bases and J lost 7, with 19 bases in between. Germline V CDR1 and CDR2: SGHDT, YYEEEE. Written as DNA, the CDR3 is TGTGCCAGCAGCTTTCCCGGGGGGGACGCGATAAATTCACCCCTCCACTTT. It codes for CASSFPGGDAINSPLHF.

The J gene is TRBJ1-2, the V gene TRBV9; TRBD1 is a possible D gene (5 bases). Germline values: CDR1 SGDLS, CDR2 YYNGEE. The CDR3 is 12 residues long. V was clipped by 1 base and J by 8 bases, with 9 bases between them. The CDR3 bases are TGTGCCAGCAGCGTATCGGGGGTCGGCTACACCTTC. Residues: CASSVSGVGYTF.

The rearrangement uses TRBV7-2 and TRBJ1-1; 7 bases agree with TRBD1. The CDR3 is 15 residues long. Germline V gives CDR1 SGHTA, CDR2 FQGNSA. The junction had 10 bases not matched to a gene; V was cut back by 4 bases and J by 5 bases. CDR3 in amino acids: CASSSQAGGSTEAFF. The CDR3 bases are TGTGCCAGCAGCTCCCAAGCAGGGGGGTCGACTGAAGCTTTCTTT. Full variable domain (rest looked up from reference TRBV7-2 and TRBJ1-1): GAGVSQSPSNKVTEKGKDVELRCDPISGHTALYWYRQSLGQGLEFLIYFQGNSAPDKSGLPSDRFSAERTGGSVSTLTIQRTQQEDSAVYLCASSSQAGGSTEAFFGQGTRLTVV.

The chain uses TRBV7-3 and TRBJ2-7; D is uncertain. Trimming removed 5 bases at V and 0 bases at J, with 11 bases between. The length of the CDR3 is 14 residues. The germline gives CDR1 SGHTA, CDR2 FQGTGA. DNA of the CDR3: TGTGCCAGCAGCAAGGACGGAATCTCCTACGAGCAGTACTTC. Its protein is CASSKDGISYEQYF.

In the case of this clone: Other DNA sequences in the same sample also yield this CDR3. This chain connects TRBV5-1 to TRBJ1-2, with unresolved D. The V end lost 0 bases, the J end lost 0 bases, and 3 bases lay between the germline ends. CDR1 is SGHRS, CDR2 YFSETQ, per germline. CDR3 length: 13 residues. The CDR3 loop reads CASSLGPNYGYTF. The CDR3 DNA is TGCGCCAGCAGCTTGGGGCCTAACTATGGCTACACCTTC.